Listed below are T cell receptor beta chains from one sample, sequenced in a study of T cell repertoires in cytomegalovirus infection. TCRdb fed the reads into MiXCR, producing one record per CDR3 protein. The sample lists approximately 350,000 distinct CDR3 sequences; about 35% were seen once. No antigen has been identified for these receptors. Sample: cultured PBMCs, taken from culture after CMV antigen stimulation. Receptors were obtained from a human donor in good health (CMV status not recorded). Some clones in this sample may be carry-over from other donors' samples. Both conserved end residues are part of each CDR3. D genes are given only for firm matches. Some rows mark clone size as missing; the rest say once, few, many or name a class of expanded clone.

CASRGWITYEQYF	TGTGCCAGTAGGGGGTGGATCACCTACGAGCAGTACTTC	TRBJ2-7	-	TRBV19	-
CASTRVWAGTYNEQFF	TGTGCCAGCACTCGGGTATGGGCGGGAACCTACAATGAGCAGTTCTTC	TRBJ2-1	few	TRBV7-8	-
CASSQTSGRTDTQYF	TGTGCCAGCAGCCAGACTAGCGGGAGGACAGATACGCAGTATTTT	TRBJ2-3	many	TRBV7-6	TRBD2
CASSRATSGANVLTF	TGTGCCAGCAGCCGCGCCACCTCTGGGGCCAACGTCCTGACTTTC	TRBJ2-6	few	TRBV4-2	-
CASSRTGGLGNQPQHF	TGTGCCAGCAGTCGCACAGGGGGTTTGGGCAATCAGCCCCAGCATTTT	TRBJ1-5	many	TRBV12-3/TRBV12-4	TRBD1
CSASLPSGRNSYEQYF	TGCAGTGCTAGCCTGCCTAGCGGGAGGAACTCCTACGAGCAGTACTTC	TRBJ2-7	-	TRBV20-1	TRBD2
CASSRLGDYQETQYF	TGTGCCAGCAGCCGATTGGGAGACTACCAAGAGACCCAGTACTTC	TRBJ2-5	many	TRBV9	-
CASSLSTGDKLSNTEAFF	TGTGCCAGCAGCTTATCAACAGGGGACAAACTATCGAACACTGAAGCTTTCTTT	TRBJ1-1	many	TRBV7-6	TRBD1
CASSSQGQVRTYEQYF	TGTGCCAGCAGTTCCCAGGGACAGGTTCGGACCTACGAGCAGTACTTC	TRBJ2-7	few	TRBV6-2/TRBV6-3	TRBD1
CASRPRWGTLNTEAFF	TGTGCCAGTAGACCAAGGTGGGGTACACTGAACACTGAAGCTTTCTTT	TRBJ1-1	-	TRBV19	-
CSARVQGVEQYF	TGCAGTGCTAGAGTTCAGGGGGTCGAGCAGTACTTC	TRBJ2-7	-	TRBV20-1	TRBD1
CASSPTTGVETQYF	TGTGCCAGCAGCCCCACAACCGGGGTTGAGACCCAGTACTTC	TRBJ2-5	-	TRBV7-2	-
CSAAAAGLARNEQFF	TGCAGCGCTGCGGCAGCGGGACTAGCGAGAAATGAGCAGTTCTTC	TRBJ2-1	-	TRBV29-1	TRBD2
CASVRGQGVGYGYTF	TGTGCCAGCGTCCGGGGACAGGGAGTAGGCTATGGCTACACCTTC	TRBJ1-2	few	TRBV19	TRBD1
CASSPRGDYTDTQYF	TGTGCCAGTAGTCCGCGAGGGGACTACACAGATACGCAGTATTTT	TRBJ2-3	few	TRBV19	TRBD2
CASSLQTGRGTDTQHF	TGTGCCAGCAGCTTACAAACAGGGAGAGGCACAGATACGCAGCATTTT	TRBJ1-5	once	TRBV7-2	-
CASRLGLAGGPGQNEQFF	TGTGCCAGCAGACTCGGACTAGCGGGAGGGCCCGGACAGAATGAGCAGTTCTTC	TRBJ2-1	few	TRBV7-6	TRBD2
CASSLGQILLSGANVLTF	TGCGCCAGCAGCTTAGGACAGATTCTACTCTCTGGGGCCAACGTCCTGACTTTC	TRBJ2-6	few	TRBV5-1	-
CASSLNWDQPQHF	TGTGCCAGCAGCTTAAATTGGGATCAGCCCCAGCATTTT	TRBJ1-5	many	TRBV7-6	-
CASSLGDRNTGELFF	TGTGCCAGCAGCTTGGGGGACAGAAACACCGGGGAGCTGTTTTTT	TRBJ2-2	few	TRBV11-3	TRBD1
CASSLVQSGRNEQFF	TGTGCCAGCAGCTTAGTACAGAGTGGGAGGAATGAGCAGTTCTTC	TRBJ2-1	-	TRBV7-2	-
CSASGGGASGRPIPYEQYF	TGCAGTGCTAGTGGGGGAGGGGCTAGCGGGAGGCCGATTCCCTACGAGCAGTACTTC	TRBJ2-7	-	TRBV20-1	TRBD2
CSARVETSVIPILTDTQYF	TGCAGTGCTAGAGTCGAGACTAGCGTAATCCCAATCCTCACAGATACGCAGTATTTT	TRBJ2-3	once	TRBV20-1	TRBD2
CASRPITGVTEAFF	TGTGCCAGCAGACCGATAACAGGGGTAACTGAAGCTTTCTTT	TRBJ1-1	-	TRBV27	TRBD1
CASSFRSDTQYF	TGTGCCAGCAGCTTCAGGTCAGATACGCAGTATTTT	TRBJ2-3	many	TRBV7-2	-
CASSFGGTGSGNTIYF	TGCGCCAGCAGCTTTGGAGGGACAGGCTCTGGAAACACCATATATTTT	TRBJ1-3	-	TRBV5-1	TRBD1
CASSPGRHLNTEAFF	TGTGCCAGCTCTCCCGGACGGCACCTGAACACTGAAGCTTTCTTT	TRBJ1-1	-	TRBV18	-
CATSDLRRGKNTGELFF	TGTGCCACCAGTGATTTGAGGAGGGGGAAGAACACCGGGGAGCTGTTTTTT	TRBJ2-2	-	TRBV24-1	-
CSARKASGRREQYF	TGCAGTGCTAGAAAGGCTAGCGGGAGGAGGGAGCAGTACTTC	TRBJ2-7	-	TRBV20-1	TRBD2
CASSPHGGSNEQFF	TGTGCCAGCAGTCCCCACGGAGGGTCCAATGAGCAGTTCTTC	TRBJ2-1	-	TRBV27	-
CASSDSSNQPQHF	TGTGCCAGCAGCGACAGTAGCAATCAGCCCCAGCATTTT	TRBJ1-5	few	TRBV7-2	-
CSALTRSVEAFF	TGCAGTGCTTTGACCCGGAGCGTGGAAGCTTTCTTT	TRBJ1-1	once	TRBV20-1	-
CASSARDFHTGELFF	TGTGCCAGCAGCGCCCGGGACTTCCACACCGGGGAGCTGTTTTTT	TRBJ2-2	-	TRBV9	-
CASSLDRGMAGNTIYF	TGTGCCAGCAGCCTAGACAGGGGAATGGCTGGAAACACCATATATTTT	TRBJ1-3	-	TRBV5-6	TRBD1
CASSLVAGAHEQYF	TGTGCCAGCAGCTTAGTTGCGGGAGCCCACGAGCAGTACTTC	TRBJ2-7	few	TRBV7-2	TRBD2
CASPPGTRMTPRSDTQYF	TGTGCCAGCCCTCCGGGGACTAGAATGACACCCCGCTCGGATACGCAGTATTTT	TRBJ2-3	-	TRBV28	TRBD2
CASSRGQGSNGYTF	TGTGCCAGCAGTCGGGGACAGGGAAGTAATGGCTACACCTTC	TRBJ1-2	many	TRBV25-1	TRBD1
CASSFESPYEQYF	TGTGCCAGCAGTTTCGAGAGCCCCTACGAGCAGTACTTC	TRBJ2-7	-	TRBV28	-
CASSSVPGFAGNTIYF	TGTGCCAGCAGCTCGGTACCGGGGTTCGCTGGAAACACCATATATTTT	TRBJ1-3	-	TRBV11-2	-
CASSEGAILNYEQYF	TGTGCCAGCAGTGAGGGGGCTATCTTAAACTACGAGCAGTACTTC	TRBJ2-7	-	TRBV5-5	TRBD1
CATEGEGLISPLHF	TGTGCCACCGAAGGGGAGGGTCTAATCTCACCCCTCCACTTT	TRBJ1-6	-	TRBV5-4	-
CASSNRDWNSPLHF	TGTGCCAGCAGTAACCGGGACTGGAATTCACCCCTCCACTTT	TRBJ1-6	few	TRBV6-2/TRBV6-3	-
CAVGVGEKLFF	TGTGCGGTGGGCGTAGGTGAAAAACTGTTTTTT	TRBJ1-4	-	TRBV30	-
CASSLNRGIDEQFF	TGTGCCAGCAGCCTCAACCGCGGGATTGATGAGCAGTTCTTC	TRBJ2-1	-	TRBV14	-
CASNFGTSGSNEQFF	TGTGCCAGCAACTTCGGGACTAGCGGGAGTAATGAGCAGTTCTTC	TRBJ2-1	few	TRBV7-8	TRBD2
CASSQDLGGSTDTQYF	TGCGCCAGCAGCCAAGATCTGGGGGGATCCACAGATACGCAGTATTTT	TRBJ2-3	-	TRBV4-1	-
CASSLLAGPRLSTDTQYF	TGTGCCAGCAGCCTTCTAGCGGGGCCCCGGTTGAGCACAGATACGCAGTATTTT	TRBJ2-3	many	TRBV7-2	TRBD2
CAAKEWDRNNEQFF	TGTGCCGCCAAAGAGTGGGACCGCAACAATGAGCAGTTCTTC	TRBJ2-1	few	TRBV6-1	-
CASSEVRQGAYEQYF	TGTGCCAGCAGTGAAGTGAGACAGGGCGCCTACGAGCAGTACTTC	TRBJ2-7	-	TRBV2	TRBD1
CSAPTGTSGRFHEQYF	TGCAGTGCCCCCACCGGGACTAGCGGGAGGTTCCACGAGCAGTACTTC	TRBJ2-7	-	TRBV20-1	TRBD2
CASSLPGPRVEQFF	TGTGCCAGCAGCTTACCGGGCCCCCGGGTTGAGCAGTTCTTC	TRBJ2-1	once	TRBV7-3	-
CASREGTADHQPQHF	TGTGCCAGCAGGGAAGGGACAGCCGATCATCAGCCCCAGCATTTT	TRBJ1-5	many	TRBV7-6	TRBD1